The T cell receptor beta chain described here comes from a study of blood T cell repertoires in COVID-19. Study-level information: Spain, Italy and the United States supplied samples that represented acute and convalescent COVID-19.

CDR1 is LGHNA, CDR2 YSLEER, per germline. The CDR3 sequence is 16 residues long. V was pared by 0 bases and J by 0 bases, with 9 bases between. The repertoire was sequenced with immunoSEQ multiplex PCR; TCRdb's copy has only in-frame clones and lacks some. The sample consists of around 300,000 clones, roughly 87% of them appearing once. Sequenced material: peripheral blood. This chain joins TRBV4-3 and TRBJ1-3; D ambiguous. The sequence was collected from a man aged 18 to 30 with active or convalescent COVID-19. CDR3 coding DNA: TGCGCCAGCAGCCAAGATGGCCCGCACTCTGGAAACACCATATATTTT. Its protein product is CASSQDGPHSGNTIYF.